This T cell receptor beta chain came from a study of shared clonotypes between healthy human individuals. Execution of the assay was at deep level. Method: immunoSEQ multiplex PCR; TCRdb's copy keeps in-frame clones and lacks some. The table shows 850,000 to 1,100,000 clones, with about 72% occurring only once. The receptor comes from a man aged 18 to 30 in good health. Some clones in this sample may be carry-over from other donors' samples. The sequenced sample was memory CD4+ T cells from PBMCs. Subset specified: CD45RA-negative fraction.

CDR3 nucleotides: TGTGCCAGCAGCCCACATGGGGCGTCAAGGGCGCAGTTCTTC. It yields the protein CASSPHGASRAQFF. The chain uses TRBV6-5 and TRBJ2-1; TRBD1 is a possible D gene (5 bases). Germline V CDR1 and CDR2: MNHEY, SVGAGI. CDR3 length equals 14 residues. Trimming cost V 6 bases and J 12 bases, with 21 bases left between them.